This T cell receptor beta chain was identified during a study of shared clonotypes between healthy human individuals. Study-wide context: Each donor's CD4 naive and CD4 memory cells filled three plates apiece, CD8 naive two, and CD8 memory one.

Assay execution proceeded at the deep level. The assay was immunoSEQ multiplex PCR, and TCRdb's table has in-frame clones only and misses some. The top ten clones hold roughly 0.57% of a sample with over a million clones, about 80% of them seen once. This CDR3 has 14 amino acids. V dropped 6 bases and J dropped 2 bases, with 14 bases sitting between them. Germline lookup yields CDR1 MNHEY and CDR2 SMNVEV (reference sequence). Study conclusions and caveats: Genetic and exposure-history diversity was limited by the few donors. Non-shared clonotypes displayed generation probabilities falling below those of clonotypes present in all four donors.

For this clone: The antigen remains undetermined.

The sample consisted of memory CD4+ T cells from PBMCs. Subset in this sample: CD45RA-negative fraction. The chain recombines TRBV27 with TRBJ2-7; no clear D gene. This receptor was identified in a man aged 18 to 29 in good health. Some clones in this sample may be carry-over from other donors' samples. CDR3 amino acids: CASRRRTETYEQYF. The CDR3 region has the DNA TGTGCCAGCAGGCGACGGACGGAGACCTACGAGCAGTACTTC.